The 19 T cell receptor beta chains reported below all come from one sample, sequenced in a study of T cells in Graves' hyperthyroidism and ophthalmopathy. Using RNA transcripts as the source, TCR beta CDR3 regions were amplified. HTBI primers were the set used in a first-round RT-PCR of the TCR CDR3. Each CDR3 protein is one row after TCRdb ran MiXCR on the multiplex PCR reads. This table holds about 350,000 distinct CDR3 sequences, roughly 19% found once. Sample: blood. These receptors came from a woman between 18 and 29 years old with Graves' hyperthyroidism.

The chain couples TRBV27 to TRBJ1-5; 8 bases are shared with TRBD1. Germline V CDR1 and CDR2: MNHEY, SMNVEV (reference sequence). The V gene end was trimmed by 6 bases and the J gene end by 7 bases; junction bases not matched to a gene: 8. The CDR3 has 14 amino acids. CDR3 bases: TGTGCCAGCAGACCGGACAGGGCAATGCAGCCCCAGCATTTT. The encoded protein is CASRPDRAMQPQHF.

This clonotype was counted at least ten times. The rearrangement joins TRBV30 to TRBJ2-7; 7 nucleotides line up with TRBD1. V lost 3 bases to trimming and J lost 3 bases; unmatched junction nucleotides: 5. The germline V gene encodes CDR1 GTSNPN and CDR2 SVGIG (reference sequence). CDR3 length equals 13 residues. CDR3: CAWSPGTVYEQYF. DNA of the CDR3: TGTGCCTGGAGCCCCGGGACAGTCTACGAGCAGTACTTC. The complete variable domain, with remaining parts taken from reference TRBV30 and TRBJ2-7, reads SQTIHQWPATLVQPVGSPLSLECTVEGTSNPNLYWYRQAAGRGLQLLFYSVGIGQISSEVPQNLSASRPQDRQFILSSKKLLLSDSGFYLCAWSPGTVYEQYFGPGTRLTVT.

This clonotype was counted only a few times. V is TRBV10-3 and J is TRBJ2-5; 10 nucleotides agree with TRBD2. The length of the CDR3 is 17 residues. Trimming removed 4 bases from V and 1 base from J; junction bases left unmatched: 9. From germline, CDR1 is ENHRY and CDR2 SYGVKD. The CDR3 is CAISGGRLAGVQETQYF. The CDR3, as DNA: TGTGCCATCAGTGGGGGTCGGCTAGCGGGGGTCCAAGAGACCCAGTACTTC.

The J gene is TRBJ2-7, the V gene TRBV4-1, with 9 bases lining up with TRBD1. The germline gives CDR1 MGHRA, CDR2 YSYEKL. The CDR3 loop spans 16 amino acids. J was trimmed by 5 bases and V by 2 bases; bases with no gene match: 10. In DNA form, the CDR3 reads TGCGCCAGCAGCCAATTACCCGGGACAGGGTTCCACGAGCAGTACTTC. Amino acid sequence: CASSQLPGTGFHEQYF.

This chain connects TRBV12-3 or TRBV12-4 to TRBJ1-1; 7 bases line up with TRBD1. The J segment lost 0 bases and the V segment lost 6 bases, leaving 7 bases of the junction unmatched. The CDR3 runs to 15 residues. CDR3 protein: CASRPVQGLNTEAFF. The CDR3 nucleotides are TGTGCCAGCAGACCAGTACAGGGGTTGAACACTGAAGCTTTCTTT.

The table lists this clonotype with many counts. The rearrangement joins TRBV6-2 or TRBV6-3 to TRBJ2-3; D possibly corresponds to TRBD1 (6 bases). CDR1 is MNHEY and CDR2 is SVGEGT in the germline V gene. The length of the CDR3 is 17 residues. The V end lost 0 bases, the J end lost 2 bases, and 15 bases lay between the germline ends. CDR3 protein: CASSYSSSDRTTDTQYF. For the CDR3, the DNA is TGTGCCAGCAGTTACTCAAGTTCCGACAGGACCACAGATACGCAGTATTTT.

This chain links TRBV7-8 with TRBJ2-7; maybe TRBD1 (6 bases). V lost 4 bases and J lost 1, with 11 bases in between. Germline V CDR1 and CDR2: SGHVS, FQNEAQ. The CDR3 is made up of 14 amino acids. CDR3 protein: CASSSQGQSYEQYF. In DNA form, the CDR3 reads TGTGCCAGCAGCTCACAAGGACAGTCCTACGAGCAGTACTTC.

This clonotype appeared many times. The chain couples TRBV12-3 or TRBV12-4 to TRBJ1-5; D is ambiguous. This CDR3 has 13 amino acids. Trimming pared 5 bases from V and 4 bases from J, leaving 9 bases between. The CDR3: CASSTQANQPQHF. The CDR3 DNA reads TGTGCCAGCAGTACTCAGGCAAATCAGCCCCAGCATTTT.

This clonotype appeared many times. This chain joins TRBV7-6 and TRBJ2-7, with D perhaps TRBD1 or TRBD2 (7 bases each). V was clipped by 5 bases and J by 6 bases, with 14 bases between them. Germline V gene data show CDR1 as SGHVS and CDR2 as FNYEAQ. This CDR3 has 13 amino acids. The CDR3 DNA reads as TGTGCCAGCAGCCTAGGGAGGGGGCGCGAGCAGTACTTC. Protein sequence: CASSLGRGREQYF.

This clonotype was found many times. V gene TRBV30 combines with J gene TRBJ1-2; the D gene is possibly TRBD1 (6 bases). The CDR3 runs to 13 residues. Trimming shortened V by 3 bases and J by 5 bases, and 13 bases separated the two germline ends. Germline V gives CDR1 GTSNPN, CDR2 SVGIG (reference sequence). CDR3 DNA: TGTGCCTGGAGAGGGGGTAATCGATATGGCTACACCTTC. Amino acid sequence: CAWRGGNRYGYTF.

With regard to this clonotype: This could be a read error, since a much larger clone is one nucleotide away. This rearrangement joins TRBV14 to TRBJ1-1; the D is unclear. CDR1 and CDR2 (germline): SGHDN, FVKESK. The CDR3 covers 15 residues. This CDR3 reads CACSQELLAHTEAFF. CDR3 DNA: TGTGCCTGCAGCCAAGAACTCCTGGCACACACTGAAGCTTTCTTT.

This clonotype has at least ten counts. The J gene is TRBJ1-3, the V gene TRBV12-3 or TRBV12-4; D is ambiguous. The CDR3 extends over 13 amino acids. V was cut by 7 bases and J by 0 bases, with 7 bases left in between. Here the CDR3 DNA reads TGTGCCAGCACCCCCTTCTCTGGAAACACCATATATTTT. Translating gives CASTPFSGNTIYF.

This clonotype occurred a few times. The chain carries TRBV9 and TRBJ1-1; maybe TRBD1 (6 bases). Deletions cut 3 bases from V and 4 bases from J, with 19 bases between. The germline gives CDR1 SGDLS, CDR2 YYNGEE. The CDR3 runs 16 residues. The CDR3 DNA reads TGTGCCAGCAGCGCGGGTGGGGGGCCTATGGGCACTGAAGCTTTCTTT. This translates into CASSAGGGPMGTEAFF.

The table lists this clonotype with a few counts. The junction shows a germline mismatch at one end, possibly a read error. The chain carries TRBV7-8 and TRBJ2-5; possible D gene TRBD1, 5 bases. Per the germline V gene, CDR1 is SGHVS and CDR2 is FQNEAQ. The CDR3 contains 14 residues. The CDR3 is CASSLLRERETRYF. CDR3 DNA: TGTGCCAGCAGCTTACTCAGGGAACGTGAGACCCGGTACTTC. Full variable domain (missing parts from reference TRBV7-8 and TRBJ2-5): GAGVSQSPRYKVAKRGQDVALRCDPISGHVSLFWYQQALGQGPEFLTYFQNEAQLDKSGLPSDRFFAERPEGSVSTLKIQRTQQEDSAVYLCASSLLRERETRYFGPGTRLLVL.

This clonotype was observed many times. CDR3 region: CAGVDPRYGYTF. CDR3 coding DNA: TGTGCCGGTGTTGATCCTAGGTATGGCTACACCTTC. This chain links TRBV6-5 with TRBJ1-2; unclear D gene. V dropped 11 bases and J dropped 5 bases, with 15 bases sitting between them. CDR1 is MNHEY and CDR2 is SVGAGI in the germline V gene. The CDR3 is 12 amino acids.

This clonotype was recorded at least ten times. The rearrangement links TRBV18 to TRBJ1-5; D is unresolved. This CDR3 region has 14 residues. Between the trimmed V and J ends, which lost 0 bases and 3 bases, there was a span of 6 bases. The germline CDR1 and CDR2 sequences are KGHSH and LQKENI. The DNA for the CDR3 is TGTGCCAGCTCACCACCGCAGTACAATCAGCCCCAGCATTTT. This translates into CASSPPQYNQPQHF.

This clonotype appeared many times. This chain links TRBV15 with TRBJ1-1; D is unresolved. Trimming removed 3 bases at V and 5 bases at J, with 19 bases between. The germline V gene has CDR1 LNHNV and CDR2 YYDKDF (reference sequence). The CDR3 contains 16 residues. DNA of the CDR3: TGTGCCACCAGCAGGATTCTGAGCAGACTTGGGACTGAAGCTTTCTTT. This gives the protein CATSRILSRLGTEAFF.

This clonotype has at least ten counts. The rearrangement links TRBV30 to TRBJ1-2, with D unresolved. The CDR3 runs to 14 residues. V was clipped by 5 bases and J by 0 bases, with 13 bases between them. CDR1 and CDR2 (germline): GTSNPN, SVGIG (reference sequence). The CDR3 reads CAWGSYLANYGYTF. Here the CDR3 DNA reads TGTGCCTGGGGAAGCTACCTAGCTAACTATGGCTACACCTTC.

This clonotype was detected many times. The CDR3 DNA reads TGCGCCAGCAGACCGGGGACGCAAGGAAACACCATATATTTT. Residues: CASRPGTQGNTIYF. This sequence joins TRBV10-2 and TRBJ1-3, with D maybe TRBD1 (5 bases). This CDR3 region has 14 residues. Germline values: CDR1 WSHSY, CDR2 SAAADI. V gave up 6 bases and J gave up 4 bases, with 13 bases separating them.